This T cell receptor beta chain was documented in a study of T cells after yellow fever vaccination. This clonotype came up a few times. The target antigen is unknown. The TCR cDNA carried a universal primer site and UMIs from 5'RACE template switching. TCRdb reprocessed the 5' RACE reads with MiXCR, giving one entry per CDR3 protein. The table shows some 200,000 distinct CDR3 sequences, with around 3.1% occurring only once. Study results and caveats: Clonotypes appearing in both CD4 and CD8 compartments existed, and their share was small. Among primary-vaccination clones, most reappeared after the booster, at around 97% for CD4 and more than 75% for CD8. The secondary response showed a weaker magnitude and a faster peak, day 5 versus 15.

Per germline, CDR1 MNHNS and CDR2 SASEGT. CDR3 size: 13 residues. The trim removed 7 bases at V and 7 bases at J, leaving 8 bases unmatched. This chain uses TRBV6-1 with TRBJ2-3, with TRBD1 identical over 7 bases. This material consisted of CD4+ T cells sorted from PBMCs, taken 10 days after the yellow fever booster vaccination. The receptor's source is a man younger than 35 who received the YFV17D yellow fever vaccine. For the CDR3, the DNA is TGTGCCAGCACCCCCGGACAGGTCAATACGCAGTATTTT. It yields the protein CASTPGQVNTQYF.